The sequence of this TCR beta chain was determined in a study of cytomegalovirus exposure and HLA in healthy donors. Concerning this clone: What it binds is unknown.

Clones were read by immunoSEQ multiplex PCR, and TCRdb kept only the in-frame ones, dropping some. The sample holds 85,000 to 120,000 clones, about 85% seen once. Germline lookup yields CDR1 SGHDT and CDR2 YYEEEE. Deletions cut 3 bases from V and 1 base from J, with 13 bases between. This CDR3 comprises 16 residues. Study-level results: The tendency of first-cohort TCR clusters to co-occur in the 90 to 150 validation repertoires was the finding of a later analysis.

The V gene is TRBV5-6, the J gene TRBJ1-4; TRBD1 is a possible D gene (5 bases). The receptor's source is a woman between 18 and 30 years old in good health and CMV-seropositive. The source material was PBMCs. CDR3 sequence (DNA): TGTGCCAGCAGCTCGGACCACAGGAAAACTAATGAAAAACTGTTTTTT. Encoded protein: CASSSDHRKTNEKLFF.